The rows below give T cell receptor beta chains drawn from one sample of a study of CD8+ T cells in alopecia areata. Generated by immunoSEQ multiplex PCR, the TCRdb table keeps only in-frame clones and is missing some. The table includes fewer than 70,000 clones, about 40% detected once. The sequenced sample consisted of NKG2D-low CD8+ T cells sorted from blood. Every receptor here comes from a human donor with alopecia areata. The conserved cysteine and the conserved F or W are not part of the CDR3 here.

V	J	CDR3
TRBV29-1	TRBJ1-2	SVAQDEDYGYT
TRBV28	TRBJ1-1	ASNPSQQARNTEAF
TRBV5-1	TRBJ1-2	ASSLDSGVAH
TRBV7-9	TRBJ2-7	ASIPSLGSSGTPYEQY
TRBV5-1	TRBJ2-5	ASSLDPTSREAETQY
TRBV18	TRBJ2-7	ASSPSGAGYEQY
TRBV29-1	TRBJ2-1	SVMGLAGIPSGGYNEQF
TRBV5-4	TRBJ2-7	ASSSGDRMPYEQY
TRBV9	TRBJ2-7	ASSVGLGDEQY
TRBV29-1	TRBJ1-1	SVVWGPTVNIMNTEAF
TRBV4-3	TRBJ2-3	ASTPDAGGTGADTQY
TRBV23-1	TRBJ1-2	ASSHFRVDRESPIWGYT
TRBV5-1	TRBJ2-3	ASSLDLAGPTDTQY
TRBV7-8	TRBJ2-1	ASSLGVEQF
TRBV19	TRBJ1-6	ASSILGRPLFHNSPLH
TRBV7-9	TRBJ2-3	ASRDGQLHRDTQY
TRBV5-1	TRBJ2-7	ASSLAGATSGYEQY
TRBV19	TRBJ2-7	ASSIVRGQEQY
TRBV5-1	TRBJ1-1	ASSLEEMNTEAF
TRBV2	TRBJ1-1	ASIEQGGTEAF